Sequencing of this TCR beta chain was carried out in a study of beta chain features in type 1 diabetes. Study-level results: Lower insertion and higher deletion counts appeared at VDJ junctions in type 1 diabetes patients. Significant though moderate, a shortening of TCRB CDR3s appeared in all four CD4+ subsets of Type 1 diabetes patients.

This clone turned up a few times. Its antigen is not known. Trimming took 5 bases from V and 5 from J, leaving 15 bases between them. CDR1 is MDHEN and CDR2 is SYDVKM in the germline V gene. This CDR3 region has 14 residues. Sequencing targeted expressed TCRB transcripts, as all isolated RNA had been reverse transcribed. Measured with immunoSEQ multiplex PCR; TCRdb has only the in-frame clones, and not every one. The sample records roughly 300,000 clones, about 13% being singletons. The sequenced sample was naive CD4+ T cells from blood. The chain links TRBV28 to TRBJ1-1; D may be TRBD1 (5 bases). The origin of this receptor is a man between 25 and 39 years old with type 1 diabetes. In nucleotides, the CDR3 is TGTGCCAGCAGTCCGGCGGACAAGAGGACTGAAGCTTTCTTT. Protein: CASSPADKRTEAFF.